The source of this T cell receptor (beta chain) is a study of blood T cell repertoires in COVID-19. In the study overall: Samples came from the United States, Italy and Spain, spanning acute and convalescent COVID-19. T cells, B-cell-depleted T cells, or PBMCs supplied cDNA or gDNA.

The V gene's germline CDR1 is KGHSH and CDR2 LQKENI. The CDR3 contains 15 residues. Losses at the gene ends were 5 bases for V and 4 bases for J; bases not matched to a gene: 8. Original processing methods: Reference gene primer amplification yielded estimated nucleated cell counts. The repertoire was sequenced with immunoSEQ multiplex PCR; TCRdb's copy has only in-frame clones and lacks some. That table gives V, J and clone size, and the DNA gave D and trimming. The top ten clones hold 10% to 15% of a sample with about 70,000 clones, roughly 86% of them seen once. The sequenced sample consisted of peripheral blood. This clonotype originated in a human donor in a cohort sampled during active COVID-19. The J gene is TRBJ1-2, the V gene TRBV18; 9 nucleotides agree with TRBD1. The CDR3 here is CASSDRDRVGYGYTF. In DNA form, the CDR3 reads TGTGCCAGCTCAGACCGGGACAGGGTCGGCTATGGCTACACCTTC.